The T cell receptor beta chain under discussion was sequenced for a study of T cells in Graves' hyperthyroidism and ophthalmopathy. Broader study findings: Classification by a 13 V-J model distinguished ophthalmopathy from stable hyperthyroidism. Most expanded thyroid clonotypes above 0.001 also appeared in blood.

In its sample, this clonotype was seen many times. Antigen: not known. What was amplified from RNA transcripts were TCR beta CDR3 regions. The HTBI primer set was used in a first-round RT-PCR of the TCR CDR3. TCRdb used MiXCR to reprocess the multiplex PCR reads, holding one entry per CDR3 protein. The profile shows hundreds of thousands of distinct CDR3 sequences, about a sixth of them singletons. The CDR3 runs 14 residues. V was trimmed by 0 bases and J by 1 base, leaving 6 bases between them. Germline loops: CDR1 MNHEY, CDR2 SVGAGI. Cells are PBMCs isolated from around 9.4 ml of fresh blood. V gene TRBV6-5 combines with J gene TRBJ2-5; no clear D gene. The TCR originated in a woman aged 18-29 years with Graves' ophthalmopathy. The sample consisted of blood. The DNA of the CDR3 is TGTGCCAGCAGTTACTCGTCTAGCCAAGAGACCCAGTACTTC. Its protein is CASSYSSSQETQYF.